This T cell receptor beta chain was captured by sequencing in a study of blood T cell repertoires in COVID-19. Across the study: The United States, Italy and Spain provided the acute and convalescent COVID-19 samples. T cells, B-cell-depleted T cells, or PBMCs supplied cDNA or gDNA.

J gave up 2 bases and V 4 bases, and 9 bases lay outside the gene matches. Looked up from germline, CDR1 is SGHTA and CDR2 is FQGNSA. The CDR3 runs 16 residues. As handled by the study authors: Reference gene primer amplification gave nucleated cell count estimates. Produced via immunoSEQ multiplex PCR; TCRdb's table is partial and in-frame only. The V and J calls and clone size are taken from that table; D and trimming were inferred from the DNA. The sample consists of fewer than 300,000 clones, around 84% of them appearing once. All recovered Cohort 3 donors got two negative PCRs, got clearance, or saw symptom resolution.

The sequence came from a woman in her fifties or sixties who had recovered from COVID-19. The chain recombines TRBV7-2 with TRBJ2-5; 8 nucleotides match TRBD1. Specimen: PBMCs or T cells enriched from blood (not recorded which). DNA for the CDR3: TGTGCCAGCAGCTCCAACACGGGGACAGGACAAGAGACCCAGTACTTC. It yields the protein CASSSNTGTGQETQYF.